A single sample is the source of the 8 T cell receptor beta chains below, sequenced in a study of PD-L1 blockade in urothelial cancer (dated 2017 in TCRdb). This specimen's time point label, per the study, means: pretreatment peripheral blood. Libraries were prepared through the immunoSEQ multiplex PCR assay. Here the immuneACCESS table is served through TCRdb, limited to in-frame sequences with V and J called. Missing clones are a known gap in these copies; in checked studies unresolved V genes cover under half, and the rest lacks a known reason. The sample data list about 39,000 clones, and approximately 90% of these were observed just once. Around 11% of the sample is held by the ten biggest clonotypes. Sequences were derived from PBMCs, sampled around atezolizumab (anti-PD-L1) treatment. These receptors all come from a woman between 55 and 75 years old with urothelial cancer.

This clone was counted only a few times. This sequence joins TRBV29-1 and TRBJ1-1; TRBD1 aligns across 7 bases. Germline CDR1 is SQVTM and CDR2 is ANQGSEA. J gave up 10 bases and V 2 bases, and 7 bases lay outside the gene matches. The CDR3 runs to 12 residues. CDR3: CSVESRRTGAFF. The CDR3 DNA reads as TGCAGCGTTGAATCGCGCCGGACAGGAGCTTTCTTT.

This clone turned up a few times. The chain joins TRBV5-4 to TRBJ2-2, with 7 bases that match TRBD2. The CDR3 spans 15 residues. V dropped 3 bases and J dropped 7; count of bases not matched to a gene: 9. Germline V gives CDR1 SGHNT, CDR2 YYREEE (reference sequence). This chain's CDR3 is CASSSASGDFGELFF. CDR3 DNA: TGTGCCAGCAGCTCGGCTAGCGGAGATTTCGGGGAGCTGTTTTTT.

The genes are TRBV6-4 and TRBJ2-1, with D maybe TRBD2 (6 bases). V was cut by 4 bases and J by 5 bases, with 18 bases left in between. Per germline, CDR1 MRHNA and CDR2 SNTAGT. The CDR3 has 16 amino acids. CDR3 sequence reads: CASSVDSGLLNNEQFF. Here the CDR3 DNA reads TGTGCCAGCAGTGTCGATAGCGGATTATTAAACAATGAGCAGTTCTTC.

There are a few counts of this clone. V and J are TRBV2 and TRBJ1-1; D is undetermined. Germline lookup yields CDR1 SNHLY and CDR2 FYNNEI. The CDR3 is made up of 11 amino acids. V lost 9 bases to trimming and J lost 1 base, with 6 bases between them. CDR3 sequence reads: CASTRNTEAFF. The CDR3 bases are TGTGCCAGTACAAGGAACACTGAAGCTTTCTTT.

The CDR3 is CASSRTGGTEYGYTF. As DNA, the CDR3 is TGTGCCAGCTCTAGGACAGGGGGAACAGAGTATGGCTACACCTTC. The rearrangement links TRBV6-5 to TRBJ1-2; 10 bases map to TRBD1. This CDR3 is built from 15 residues. Per germline, CDR1 MNHEY and CDR2 SVGAGI. Germline trimming cut 8 bases from V and 5 bases from J; bases unmatched to any gene: 11.

The chain combines TRBV7-2 with TRBJ2-1; no definite D call. Germline CDR1 and CDR2: SGHTA and FQGNSA. CDR3 size: 13 residues. V dropped 4 bases and J dropped 10 bases, with 14 bases sitting between them. The CDR3 coding sequence is TGTGCCAGCAGCTCCCGAACCGGTGTGGAGCAGTTCTTC. The encoded protein is CASSSRTGVEQFF. Full variable domain (missing parts from reference TRBV7-2 and TRBJ2-1): GAGVSQSPSNKVTEKGKDVELRCDPISGHTALYWYRQSLGQGLEFLIYFQGNSAPDKSGLPSDRFSAERTGGSVSTLTIQRTQQEDSAVYLCASSSRTGVEQFFGPGTRLTVL.

The V and J genes are TRBV28 and TRBJ1-5, with 12 bases that match TRBD1. The V segment lost 5 bases and the J segment 5 bases; nucleotides outside the gene matches: 10. There are 17 residues in the CDR3. CDR1 is MDHEN and CDR2 is SYDVKM in the germline V gene. The CDR3 protein is CASSVVGTGGIHQPQHF. CDR3 bases: TGTGCCAGCAGTGTCGTAGGGACAGGGGGCATCCATCAGCCCCAGCATTTT.

This clone has just one count. This chain connects TRBV7-9 to TRBJ1-1; D is unresolved. V lost 1 base, J lost 0 bases, and 9 bases lay in between. The CDR3 is made up of 15 amino acids. Germline CDR1 SEHNR, CDR2 FQNEAQ (reference sequence). This chain's CDR3 is CASSLVVSMNTEAFF. CDR3 bases: TGTGCCAGCAGCTTAGTGGTCAGTATGAACACTGAAGCTTTCTTT.